These 9 T cell receptor beta chains were sequenced from one sample in a study of identical twins. In TCRdb, the 5' RACE reads were re-called with MiXCR into one record per CDR3 protein. The sample has 690,000 or so distinct CDR3 sequences, around 8.3% seen once. The sample also formed part of further work on yellow fever vaccine responses in identical twins.

Sequenced sample: PBMCs. The source is a woman aged 18-29 years in good health.

The chain is built from TRBV6-5 and TRBJ2-7; TRBD2 matches 8 bases. CDR1 and CDR2 (germline): MNHEY, SVGAGI. Trimming removed 0 bases from V and 4 bases from J; junction bases left unmatched: 8. The CDR3 contains 16 residues. The CDR3 coding sequence is TGTGCCAGCAGTTACTCACGGACTAGCTCTCCGTACGAGCAGTACTTC. Encoded protein: CASSYSRTSSPYEQYF.

This clonotype was detected only a few times. V usage is TRBV28 and J usage is TRBJ2-7; 9 positions agree with TRBD1. Germline CDR1 and CDR2: MDHEN and SYDVKM. The CDR3 is 14 residues long. V was pared by 3 bases and J by 3 bases, with 3 bases of the junction left unmatched. The CDR3 protein is CASSFGGQGYEQYF. CDR3 DNA: TGTGCCAGCAGTTTCGGGGGACAGGGCTACGAGCAGTACTTC.

Only one count was recorded for this clonotype. The rearrangement links TRBV29-1 to TRBJ2-7; TRBD1 matches 9 bases. V trimming: 6 bases; J trimming: 5 bases; junction bases outside the gene matches: 5. There are 12 residues in the CDR3. Germline V lookup: CDR1 SQVTM, CDR2 ANQGSEA. Here the CDR3 DNA reads TGCAGCGTACGGACAGGGGTGGACGAGCAGTACTTC. Its translation: CSVRTGVDEQYF.

This clonotype has only a few counts. The chain recombines TRBV20-1 with TRBJ2-1; 13 positions match TRBD2. Germline CDR1 DFQATT, CDR2 SNEGSKA (reference sequence). Losses at the gene ends were 6 bases for V and 2 bases for J; bases not matched to a gene: 1. The CDR3 length is 14 residues. DNA of the CDR3: TGCAGTGCCGGGACTAGCGGGACCTACAATGAGCAGTTCTTC. This encodes CSAGTSGTYNEQFF.

V gene TRBV6-5 combines with J gene TRBJ2-3; TRBD2 agrees at 8 bases. This CDR3 is built from 16 residues. Germline V lookup: CDR1 MNHEY, CDR2 SVGAGI. The V gene end was trimmed by 1 base and the J gene end by 5 bases; junction bases not matched to a gene: 8. The CDR3 region has the DNA TGTGCCAGCAGTTACTGGGCGGGGGGTCCCCAAGATACGCAGTATTTT. Translation gives CASSYWAGGPQDTQYF.

The chain's CDR3 is CASSAVQVTEAFF. The CDR3 coding sequence is TGTGCCAGCAGCGCCGTGCAGGTCACTGAAGCTTTCTTT. The rearrangement joins TRBV11-2 to TRBJ1-1; no definite D call. The V gene's germline CDR1 is SGHAT and CDR2 FQNNGV. The CDR3 extends over 13 amino acids. Trimming cost V 5 bases and J 4 bases, with 11 bases left between them. Together with reference TRBV11-2 and TRBJ1-1, the CDR3 gives the full variable domain: EAGVAQSPRYKIIEKRQSVAFWCNPISGHATLYWYQQILGQGPKLLIQFQNNGVVDDSQLPKDRFSAERLKGVDSTLKIQPAKLEDSAVYLCASSAVQVTEAFFGQGTRLTVV.

At least ten counts were recorded for this clonotype. The genes are TRBV11-2 and TRBJ2-5; D is undetermined. Between the trimmed V and J ends, which lost 5 bases and 3 bases, there was a span of 10 bases. The germline CDR1 and CDR2 sequences are SGHAT and FQNNGV. This CDR3 is 13 amino acids long. The CDR3 loop reads CASSRSEKETQYF. CDR3 nucleotides: TGTGCCAGCAGCCGGAGCGAGAAAGAGACCCAGTACTTC.

V and J are TRBV28 and TRBJ2-4, with no clear D. Trimming pared 6 bases from V and 0 bases from J, leaving 15 bases between. This CDR3 is 16 amino acids long. In germline, CDR1 is MDHEN, CDR2 SYDVKM. The CDR3 bases are TGTGCCAGCAGCTACGTCCATGGTTTAGCCAAAAACATTCAGTACTTC. Residues: CASSYVHGLAKNIQYF.

Many counts were recorded for this clonotype. V and J are TRBV2 and TRBJ2-2; D gene uncertain. Germline V CDR1 and CDR2: SNHLY, FYNNEI. Deletions cut 11 bases from V and 1 base from J, with 11 bases between. The CDR3 is 13 amino acids. The CDR3 loop is CASLTGNTGELFF. CDR3 in DNA: TGTGCCTCTTTAACGGGGAACACCGGGGAGCTGTTTTTT. The variable domain in full, with the rest retrieved from reference TRBV2 and TRBJ2-2, is EPEVTQTPSHQVTQMGQEVILRCVPISNHLYFYWYRQILGQKVEFLVSFYNNEISEKSEIFDDQFSVERPDGSNFTLKIRSTKLEDSAMYFCASLTGNTGELFFGEGSRLTVL.